The source of this T cell receptor beta chain is a study of blood T cell repertoires in COVID-19. About the research overall: Sources were T cells, B-cell-depleted T cells, or PBMCs; the material itself was cDNA or gDNA.

Data came from immunoSEQ multiplex PCR; TCRdb stores just in-frame clones and leaves some out. The table includes 250,000 to 350,000 clones, around four fifths detected once. Germline-derived CDR1 and CDR2 are MNHEY and SVGAGI. This CDR3 contains 14 residues. The V and J ends lost 6 bases and 4 bases, in that order; junction bases with no gene match: 7. This clone was detected once. Sample: peripheral blood. The chain has TRBV6-5 and TRBJ2-7; 9 bases match TRBD1. This clonotype was sampled from a woman in her forties or fifties with acute or convalescent COVID-19. In DNA, the CDR3 is TGTGCCAGCAGAGCCGGGACAGGGATATACGAGCAGTACTTC. Its protein product is CASRAGTGIYEQYF.